Following are 3 T cell receptor beta chains from one sample sequenced in a study of T-cell memory formation after mild COVID-19. In TCRdb, the 5' RACE reads were re-called with MiXCR into one record per CDR3 protein. Altogether 300,000 to 400,000 distinct CDR3 sequences are present, roughly 15% being singletons, with the ten largest covering over 20%. Sequencing input: PBMCs or a T cell subset sorted from them (not recorded which). Receptor source: a man aged 18 to 30 who had mild COVID-19 (a few samples of this study predate the infection). Cell type and time point are not known.

In this sample, this clonotype turned up a few times. This chain links TRBV5-1 with TRBJ1-1; no definite D call. The CDR3 is 13 residues long. V dropped 2 bases and J dropped 2 bases, with 7 bases sitting between them. Germline-derived CDR1 and CDR2 are SGHRS and YFSETQ. The CDR3 loop is CASSFQANTEAFF. CDR3 in DNA: TGCGCCAGCAGCTTTCAGGCAAACACTGAAGCTTTCTTT.

This clonotype was detected a few times. The CDR3 spells CASSFSQAAPSPLHF. The CDR3 nucleotides are TGTGCCAGCAGCTTTAGTCAGGCGGCCCCTTCACCCCTCCACTTT. The chain uses TRBV7-9 and TRBJ1-6, with unresolved D. V was pared by 3 bases and J by 9 bases, with 15 bases between. In germline, CDR1 is SEHNR, CDR2 FQNEAQ (reference sequence). The CDR3 has 15 residues.

This clonotype appeared a few times. The chain links TRBV9 to TRBJ2-3, with 11 positions matching TRBD2. The J segment lost 1 base and the V segment lost 0 bases, leaving 4 bases of the junction unmatched. Germline V lookup: CDR1 SGDLS, CDR2 YYNGEE. This CDR3 is built from 17 residues. CDR3 in amino acids: CASSVGTGLAGTDTQYF. In DNA form, the CDR3 reads TGTGCCAGCAGCGTAGGGACGGGACTAGCGGGCACAGATACGCAGTATTTT.